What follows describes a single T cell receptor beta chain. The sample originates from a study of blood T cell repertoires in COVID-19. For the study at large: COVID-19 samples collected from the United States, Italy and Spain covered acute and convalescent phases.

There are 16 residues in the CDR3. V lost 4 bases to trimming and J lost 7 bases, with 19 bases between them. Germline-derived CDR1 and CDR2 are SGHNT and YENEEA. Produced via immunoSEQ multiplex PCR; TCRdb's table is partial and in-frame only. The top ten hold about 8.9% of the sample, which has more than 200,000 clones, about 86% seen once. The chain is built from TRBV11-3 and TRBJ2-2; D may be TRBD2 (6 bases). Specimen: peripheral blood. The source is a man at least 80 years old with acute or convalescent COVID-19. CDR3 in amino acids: CASSSFGGPRGGELFF. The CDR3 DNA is TGTGCCAGCAGCTCCTTTGGAGGGCCGAGAGGCGGGGAGCTGTTTTTT.